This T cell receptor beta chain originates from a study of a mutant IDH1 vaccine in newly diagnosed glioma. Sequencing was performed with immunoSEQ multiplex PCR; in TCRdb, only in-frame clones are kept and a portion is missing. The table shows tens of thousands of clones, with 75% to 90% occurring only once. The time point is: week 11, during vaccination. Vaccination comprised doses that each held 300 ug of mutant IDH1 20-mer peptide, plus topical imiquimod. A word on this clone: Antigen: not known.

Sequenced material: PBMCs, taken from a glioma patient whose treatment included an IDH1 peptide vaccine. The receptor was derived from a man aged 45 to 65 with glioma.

Written as DNA, the CDR3 is TGTGCCAGCAGCCGCATCGTACAGGCGGGCACAGATACGCAGTATTTT. It encodes CASSRIVQAGTDTQYF. The chain joins TRBV5-6 to TRBJ2-3, with D maybe TRBD1 (5 bases). Germline V gives CDR1 SGHDT, CDR2 YYEEEE. V lost 4 bases and J lost 1, with 16 bases in between. The CDR3 spans 16 residues.